Listed below are T cell receptor beta chains from one sample, sequenced in a study of synovial regulatory T cells in juvenile arthritis. Assay used: immunoSEQ multiplex PCR; TCRdb lists only in-frame clones, some missing. This listing includes roughly 9,900 clones. The sample consisted of Treg cells from blood. The source of these receptors is a donor younger than 30 with juvenile idiopathic arthritis. Each CDR3 is given with its conserved first and last residue.

CDR3 length,J gene,V gene,CDR3 protein
13,TRBJ1-1,TRBV4-3,CASSQEVGSEAFF
13,TRBJ2-5,TRBV5-4,CASSIRLGETQYF
11,TRBJ2-3,TRBV18,CASQLVDTQYF
15,TRBJ2-7,TRBV18,CASSPPKTVRVEQYF
12,TRBJ2-2,TRBV5-1,CASSAHTGELFF
13,TRBJ1-2,TRBV10-3,CAIQSGANYGYTF
14,TRBJ1-3,TRBV18,CASSPSGTGNTIYF
14,TRBJ2-1,TRBV5-1,CASSYAASPEEQFF
14,TRBJ2-2,TRBV7-7,CASSSGLWTGELFF
12,TRBJ1-2,TRBV7-9,CASSRGDLSYTF
13,TRBJ1-1,TRBV19,CASRTGGRTEAFF
15,TRBJ1-6,TRBV6-1,CASSGRSSYNSPLHF
12,TRBJ2-7,TRBV6-1,CASTETGGEQYF
16,TRBJ1-6,TRBV4-2,CASNLGVGRGLSPLHF
15,TRBJ1-3,TRBV10-2,CASRPGQGGRNTIYF
19,TRBJ2-2,TRBV10-2,CASSESIWLAGKNTGELFF
14,TRBJ2-1,TRBV18,CASSPRGMSNEQFF
14,TRBJ1-1,TRBV15,CATSRQIMNTEAFF
12,TRBJ2-3,TRBV5-1,CASSSGSDTQYF
14,TRBJ2-5,TRBV5-1,CASSLGLAFETQYF
16,TRBJ2-2,TRBV5-1,CASSFRQGTPTGELFF
15,TRBJ1-6,TRBV7-9,CASSNPWGRRSPLHF
14,TRBJ2-1,TRBV18,CASSPPGTGFEQFF
15,TRBJ1-5,TRBV6-6,CASSYDSSSNQPQHF